This T cell receptor (beta chain) was recorded in a study of memory CD4+ T cells and cytomegalovirus serostatus. Study in general: Donors were healthy Belgian adults, 10 or so CMV seropositive and approximately 25 seronegative.

Study-level results: CD4+ memory repertoires contained about 40% of the roughly 150 reported CMV TCRbeta sequences. The CMV-associated TCR signature appears largely within the CD4+ memory repertoire.

This CDR3 has 14 residues. Between the trimmed V and J ends, which lost 0 bases and 8 bases, there was a span of 14 bases. Germline CDR1 SGHNT, CDR2 YYREEE (reference sequence). Some clones are missing from TCRdb's copy, which holds only in-frame ones; the method was immunoSEQ multiplex PCR. Among around 40,000 clones listed, over 60% were seen once. The sort gate was single viable CD3+CD4+CD8-CD45RO+ cells for memory CD4+ T cells. Positive selection with CD4 microbeads enriched total CD4+ T cells. In its sample, this clone was seen a few times. What it binds is not known. The sequence was obtained from an adult in good health and CMV-seronegative. The gene calls are TRBV5-4 and TRBJ1-2; D perhaps matches TRBD1 (5 bases). The sequenced sample consisted of memory CD4+ T cells from blood. CDR3 DNA: TGTGCCAGCAGCTTGGTAGGCAGGGTGGAGGGCTACACCTTC. Protein: CASSLVGRVEGYTF.